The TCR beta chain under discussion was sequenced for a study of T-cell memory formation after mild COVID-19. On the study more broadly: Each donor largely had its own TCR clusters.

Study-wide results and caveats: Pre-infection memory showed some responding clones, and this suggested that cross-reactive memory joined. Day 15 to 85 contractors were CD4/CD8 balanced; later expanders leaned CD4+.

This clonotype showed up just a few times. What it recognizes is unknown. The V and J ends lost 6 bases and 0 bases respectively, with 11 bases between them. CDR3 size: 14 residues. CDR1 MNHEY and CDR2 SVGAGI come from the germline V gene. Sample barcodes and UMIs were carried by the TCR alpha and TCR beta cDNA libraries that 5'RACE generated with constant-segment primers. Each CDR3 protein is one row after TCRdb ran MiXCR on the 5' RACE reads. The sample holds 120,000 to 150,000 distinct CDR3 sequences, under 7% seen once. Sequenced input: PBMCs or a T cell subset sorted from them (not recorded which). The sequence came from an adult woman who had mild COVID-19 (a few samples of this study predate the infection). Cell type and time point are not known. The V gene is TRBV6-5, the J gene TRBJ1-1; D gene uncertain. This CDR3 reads CASRDRPLNTEAFF. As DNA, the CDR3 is TGTGCCAGCAGGGACCGACCTTTGAACACTGAAGCTTTCTTT.